This TCR beta chain was identified in a study of cytomegalovirus exposure and HLA in healthy donors. Study conclusions and caveats: Rare sequences made up most TCRs, while some public TCRs were found in many donors. In a later analysis, donors in an Asian-associated ancestry cluster reportedly had fewer N-insertions in productive TCRs than the cohort mean. Some V segments could not be told apart, so they were left out, TRBV6-2 and TRBV6-3 among them.

Donors showed nominal health when sampled, although they likely had unrecorded immune exposures. Deletions cut 6 bases from V and 0 bases from J, with 9 bases between. The CDR3 runs to 14 residues. CDR1 is MNHEY, CDR2 SVGAGI, per germline. Concerning this clone itself: The antigen is unknown.

PCR involved 60 Vbeta and 13 Jbeta primers. TCRdb keeps only in-frame clones here, not all; method: immunoSEQ multiplex PCR. The sample carries 200,000 to 250,000 clones, 75% to 85% recorded once. This clonotype was sampled from a woman aged 55-75 years in good health and CMV-seropositive. The chain has TRBV6-5 and TRBJ2-1; a weak D match, TRBD2 (5 bases). The sequencing sample was made of PBMCs. This CDR3 reads CASRDWGSYNEQFF. CDR3 nucleotides: TGTGCCAGCAGGGACTGGGGCTCCTACAATGAGCAGTTCTTC.